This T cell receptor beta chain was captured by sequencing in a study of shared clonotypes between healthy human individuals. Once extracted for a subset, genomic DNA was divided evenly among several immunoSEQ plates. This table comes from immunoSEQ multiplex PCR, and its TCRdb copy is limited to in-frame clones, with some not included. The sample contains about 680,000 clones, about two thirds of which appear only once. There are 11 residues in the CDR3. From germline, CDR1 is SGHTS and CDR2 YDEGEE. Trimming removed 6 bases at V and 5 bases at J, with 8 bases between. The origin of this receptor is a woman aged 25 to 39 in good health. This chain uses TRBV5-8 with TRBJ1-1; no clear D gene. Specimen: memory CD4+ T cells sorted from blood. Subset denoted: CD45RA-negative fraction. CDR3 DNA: TGTGCCAGCATTTCATGGACTGAAGCTTTCTTT. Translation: CASISWTEAFF.